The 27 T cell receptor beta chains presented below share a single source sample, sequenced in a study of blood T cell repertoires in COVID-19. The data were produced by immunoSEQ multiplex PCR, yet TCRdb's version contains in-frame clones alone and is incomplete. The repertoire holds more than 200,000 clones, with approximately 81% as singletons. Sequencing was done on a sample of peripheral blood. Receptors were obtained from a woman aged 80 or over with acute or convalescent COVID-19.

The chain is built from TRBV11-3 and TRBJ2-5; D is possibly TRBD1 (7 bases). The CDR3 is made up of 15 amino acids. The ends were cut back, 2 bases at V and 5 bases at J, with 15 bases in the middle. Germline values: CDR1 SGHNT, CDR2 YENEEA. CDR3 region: CASSLRGGGLETQYF. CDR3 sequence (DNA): TGTGCCAGCAGCTTAAGAGGAGGGGGCTTGGAGACCCAGTACTTC.

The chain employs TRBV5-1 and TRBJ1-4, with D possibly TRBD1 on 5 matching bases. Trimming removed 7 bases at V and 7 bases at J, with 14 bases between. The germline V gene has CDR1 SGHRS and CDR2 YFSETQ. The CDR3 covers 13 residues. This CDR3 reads CASGTGGSEKLFF. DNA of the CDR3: TGCGCCAGCGGGACCGGGGGGAGTGAAAAACTGTTTTTT.

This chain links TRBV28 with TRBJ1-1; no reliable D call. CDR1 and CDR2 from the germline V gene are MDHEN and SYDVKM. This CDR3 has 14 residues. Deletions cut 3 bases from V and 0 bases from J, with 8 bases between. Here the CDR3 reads CASSLLLMNTEAFF. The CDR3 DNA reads TGTGCCAGCAGTTTGTTACTTATGAACACTGAAGCTTTCTTT. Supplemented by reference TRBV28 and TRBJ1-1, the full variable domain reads DVKVTQSSRYLVKRTGEKVFLECVQDMDHENMFWYRQDPGLGLRLIYFSYDVKMKEKGDIPEGYSVSREKKERFSLILESASTNQTSMYLCASSLLLMNTEAFFGQGTRLTVV.

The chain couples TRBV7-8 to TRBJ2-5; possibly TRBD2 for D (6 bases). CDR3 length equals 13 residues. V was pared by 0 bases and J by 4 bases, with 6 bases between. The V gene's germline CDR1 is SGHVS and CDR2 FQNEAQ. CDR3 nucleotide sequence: TGTGCCAGCAGCTTAGCGGGAGGAGAGACCCAGTACTTC. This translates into CASSLAGGETQYF.

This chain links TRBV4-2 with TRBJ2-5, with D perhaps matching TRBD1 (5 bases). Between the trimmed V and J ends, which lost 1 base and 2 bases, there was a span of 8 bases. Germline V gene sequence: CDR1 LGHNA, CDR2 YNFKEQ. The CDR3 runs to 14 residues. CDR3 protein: CASSQAQGQETQYF. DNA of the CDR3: TGTGCCAGCAGCCAAGCTCAGGGACAAGAGACCCAGTACTTC.

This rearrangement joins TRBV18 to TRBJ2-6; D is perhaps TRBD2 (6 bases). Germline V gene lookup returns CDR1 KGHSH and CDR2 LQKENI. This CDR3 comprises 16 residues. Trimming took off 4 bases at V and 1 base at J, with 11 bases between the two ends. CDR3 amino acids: CASSRGGSSGANVLTF. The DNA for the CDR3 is TGTGCCAGCTCACGAGGAGGGTCGTCTGGGGCCAACGTCCTGACTTTC.

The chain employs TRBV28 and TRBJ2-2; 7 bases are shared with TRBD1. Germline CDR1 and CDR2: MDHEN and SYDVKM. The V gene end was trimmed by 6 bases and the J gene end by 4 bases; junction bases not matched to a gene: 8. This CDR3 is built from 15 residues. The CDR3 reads CASRDDRVGTGELFF. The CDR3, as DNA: TGTGCCAGCAGAGATGACAGGGTGGGCACCGGGGAGCTGTTTTTT.

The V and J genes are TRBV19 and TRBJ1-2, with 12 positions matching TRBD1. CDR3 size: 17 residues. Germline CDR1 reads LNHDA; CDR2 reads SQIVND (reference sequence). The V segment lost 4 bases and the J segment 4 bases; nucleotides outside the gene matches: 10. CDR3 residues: CASSTTSGTGGIYGYTF. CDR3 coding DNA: TGTGCCAGTAGTACAACTTCCGGGACAGGGGGCATCTATGGCTACACCTTC. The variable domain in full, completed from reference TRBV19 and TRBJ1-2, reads DGGITQSPKYLFRKEGQNVTLSCEQNLNHDAMYWYRQDPGQGLRLIYYSQIVNDFQKGDIAEGYSVSREKKESFPLTVTSAQKNPTAFYLCASSTTSGTGGIYGYTFGSGTRLTVV.

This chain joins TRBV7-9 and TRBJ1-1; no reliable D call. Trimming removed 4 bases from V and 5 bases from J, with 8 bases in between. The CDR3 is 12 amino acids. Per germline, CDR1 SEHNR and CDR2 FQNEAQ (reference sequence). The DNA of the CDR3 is TGTGCCAGCAGCTATAGTGATACTGAAGCTTTCTTT. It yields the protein CASSYSDTEAFF.

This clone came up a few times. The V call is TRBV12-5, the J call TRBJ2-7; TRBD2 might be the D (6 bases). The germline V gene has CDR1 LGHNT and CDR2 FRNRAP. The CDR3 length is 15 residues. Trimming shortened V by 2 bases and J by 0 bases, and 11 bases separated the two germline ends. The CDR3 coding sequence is TGTGCTAGTGGTTTGTCCCCGCGGGGCTCCTACGAGCAGTACTTC. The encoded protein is CASGLSPRGSYEQYF.

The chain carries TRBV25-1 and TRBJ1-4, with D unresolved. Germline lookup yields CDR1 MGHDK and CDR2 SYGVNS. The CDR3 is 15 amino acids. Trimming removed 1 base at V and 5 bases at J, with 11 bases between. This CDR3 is CASSESGVGNEKLFF. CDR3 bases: TGTGCCAGCAGTGAATCCGGGGTCGGGAATGAAAAACTGTTTTTT.

CDR3 residues: CASSLSVGTPDTQYF. As DNA, the CDR3 is TGTGCCAGCAGTTTGTCCGTCGGGACTCCAGATACGCAGTATTTT. The rearrangement links TRBV5-6 to TRBJ2-3; D might be TRBD2 (6 bases). Germline CDR1 reads SGHDT; CDR2 reads YYEEEE. The CDR3 is 15 residues long. V was shortened by 5 bases and J by 4 bases, with 17 bases between the two germline ends.

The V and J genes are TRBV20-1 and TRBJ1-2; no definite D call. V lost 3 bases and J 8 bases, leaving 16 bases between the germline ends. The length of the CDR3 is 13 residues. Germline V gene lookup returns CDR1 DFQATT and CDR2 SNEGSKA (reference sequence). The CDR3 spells CSASEWRESGYTF. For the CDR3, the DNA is TGCAGTGCTAGTGAATGGAGGGAGTCCGGCTACACCTTC.

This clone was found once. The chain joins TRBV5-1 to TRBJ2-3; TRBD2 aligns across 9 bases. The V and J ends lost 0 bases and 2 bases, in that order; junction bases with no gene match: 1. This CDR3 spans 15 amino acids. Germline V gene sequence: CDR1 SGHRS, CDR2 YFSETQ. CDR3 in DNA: TGCGCCAGCAGCTTGGCTAGCGGGACCACAGATACGCAGTATTTT. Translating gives CASSLASGTTDTQYF.

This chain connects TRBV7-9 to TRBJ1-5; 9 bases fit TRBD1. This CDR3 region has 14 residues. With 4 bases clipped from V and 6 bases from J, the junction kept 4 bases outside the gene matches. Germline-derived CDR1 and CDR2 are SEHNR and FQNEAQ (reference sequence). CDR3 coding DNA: TGTGCCAGCAGCTCCGGGACAGGGTTTCAGCCCCAGCATTTT. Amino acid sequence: CASSSGTGFQPQHF.

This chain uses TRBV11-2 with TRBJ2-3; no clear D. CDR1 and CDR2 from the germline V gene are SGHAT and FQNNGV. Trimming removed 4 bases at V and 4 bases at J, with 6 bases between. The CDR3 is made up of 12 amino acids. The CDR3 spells CASSSGADTQYF. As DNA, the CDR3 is TGTGCCAGCAGCTCAGGCGCAGATACGCAGTATTTT. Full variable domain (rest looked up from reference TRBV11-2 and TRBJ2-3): EAGVAQSPRYKIIEKRQSVAFWCNPISGHATLYWYQQILGQGPKLLIQFQNNGVVDDSQLPKDRFSAERLKGVDSTLKIQPAKLEDSAVYLCASSSGADTQYFGPGTRLTVL.

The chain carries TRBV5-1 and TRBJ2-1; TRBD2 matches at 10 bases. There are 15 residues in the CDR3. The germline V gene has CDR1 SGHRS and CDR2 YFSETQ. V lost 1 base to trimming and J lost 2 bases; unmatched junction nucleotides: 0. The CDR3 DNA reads TGCGCCAGCAGCTTGACTAGCGGGACCTACAATGAGCAGTTCTTC. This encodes CASSLTSGTYNEQFF.

For the CDR3, the DNA is TGTGCCAGTAGTAGGACAGTGAATCAGCCCCAGCATTTT. It translates to CASSRTVNQPQHF. The V and J genes are TRBV19 and TRBJ1-5, with D possibly matching TRBD1 (6 bases). The germline V gene has CDR1 LNHDA and CDR2 SQIVND (reference sequence). Trimming pared 4 bases from V and 4 bases from J, leaving 8 bases between. CDR3 length: 13 residues.

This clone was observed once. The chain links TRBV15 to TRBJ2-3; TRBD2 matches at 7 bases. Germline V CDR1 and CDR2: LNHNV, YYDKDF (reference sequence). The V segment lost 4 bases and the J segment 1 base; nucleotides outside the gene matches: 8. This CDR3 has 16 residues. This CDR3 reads CATSTTGLLRTDTQYF. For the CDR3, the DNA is TGTGCCACCAGCACAACGGGACTACTACGCACAGATACGCAGTATTTT.

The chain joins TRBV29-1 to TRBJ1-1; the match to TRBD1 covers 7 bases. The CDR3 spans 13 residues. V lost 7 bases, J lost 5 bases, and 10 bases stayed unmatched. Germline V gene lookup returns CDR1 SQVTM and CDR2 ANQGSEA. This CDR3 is CSAYDRVGTEAFF. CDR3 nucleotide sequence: TGCAGCGCGTACGACAGGGTCGGAACTGAAGCTTTCTTT.

The CDR3 DNA reads as TGCAGTGCTAGTAAAGCGTTTGAGCAGTTCTTC. Its translation: CSASKAFEQFF. This chain links TRBV20-1 with TRBJ2-1; D gene ambiguous. The V gene's germline CDR1 is DFQATT and CDR2 SNEGSKA (reference sequence). The CDR3 runs to 11 residues. V lost 3 bases and J lost 9, with 9 bases in between.

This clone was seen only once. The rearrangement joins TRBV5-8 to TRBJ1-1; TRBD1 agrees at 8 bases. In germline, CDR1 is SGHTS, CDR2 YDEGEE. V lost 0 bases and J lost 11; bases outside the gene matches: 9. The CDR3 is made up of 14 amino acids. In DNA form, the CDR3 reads TGTGCCAGCAGCTTGGGGACAGGGATTGACGGGGCTTTCTTT. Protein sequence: CASSLGTGIDGAFF.

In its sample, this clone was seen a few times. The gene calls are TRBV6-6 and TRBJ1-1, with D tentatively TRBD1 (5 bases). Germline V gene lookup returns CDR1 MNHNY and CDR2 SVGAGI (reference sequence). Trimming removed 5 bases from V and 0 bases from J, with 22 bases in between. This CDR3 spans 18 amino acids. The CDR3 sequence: CASSRPPGTGPVNTEAFF. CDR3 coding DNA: TGTGCCAGCAGTCGCCCTCCAGGGACTGGTCCCGTGAACACTGAAGCTTTCTTT.

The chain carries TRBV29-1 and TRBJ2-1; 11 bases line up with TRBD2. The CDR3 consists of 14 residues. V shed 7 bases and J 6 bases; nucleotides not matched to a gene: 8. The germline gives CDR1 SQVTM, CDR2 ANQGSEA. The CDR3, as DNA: TGCAGCGCCCCGGGGGGACTAGCGGTCAATGAGCAGTTCTTC. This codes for CSAPGGLAVNEQFF.

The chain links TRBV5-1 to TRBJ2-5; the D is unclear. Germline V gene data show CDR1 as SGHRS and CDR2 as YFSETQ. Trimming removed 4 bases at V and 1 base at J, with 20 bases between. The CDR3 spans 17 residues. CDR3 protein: CASSQRGSFLIQETQYF. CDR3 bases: TGCGCCAGCAGCCAAAGAGGCAGCTTCCTAATCCAAGAGACCCAGTACTTC. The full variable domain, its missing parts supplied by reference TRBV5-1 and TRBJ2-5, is KAGVTQTPRYLIKTRGQQVTLSCSPISGHRSVSWYQQTPGQGLQFLFEYFSETQRNKGNFPGRFSGRQFSNSRSEMNVSTLELGDSALYLCASSQRGSFLIQETQYFGPGTRLLVL.

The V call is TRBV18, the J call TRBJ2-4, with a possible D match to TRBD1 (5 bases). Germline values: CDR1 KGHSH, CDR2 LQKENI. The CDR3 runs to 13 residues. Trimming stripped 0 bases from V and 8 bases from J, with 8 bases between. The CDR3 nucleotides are TGTGCCAGCTCACCACCGCAAGGGGACATTCAGTACTTC. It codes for CASSPPQGDIQYF.

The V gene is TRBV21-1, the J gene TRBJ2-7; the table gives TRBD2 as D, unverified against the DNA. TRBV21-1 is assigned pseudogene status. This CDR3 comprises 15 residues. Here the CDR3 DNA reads TGTGCCAGTAGCCCCTTAGCGGGGGGGGTCTACGAGCAGTACTTC. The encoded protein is CASSPLAGGVYEQYF.